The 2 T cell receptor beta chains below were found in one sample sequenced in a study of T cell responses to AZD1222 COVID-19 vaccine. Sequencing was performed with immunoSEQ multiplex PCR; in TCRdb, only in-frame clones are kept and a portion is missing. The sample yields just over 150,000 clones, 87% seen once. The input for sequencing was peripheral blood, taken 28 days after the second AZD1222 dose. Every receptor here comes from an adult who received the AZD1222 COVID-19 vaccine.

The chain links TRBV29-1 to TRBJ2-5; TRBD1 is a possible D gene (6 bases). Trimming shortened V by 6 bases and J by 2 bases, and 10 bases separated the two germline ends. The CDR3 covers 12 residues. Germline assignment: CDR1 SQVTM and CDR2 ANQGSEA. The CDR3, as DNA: TGCAGCGTCTGGGGGCTACAAGAGACCCAGTACTTC. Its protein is CSVWGLQETQYF.

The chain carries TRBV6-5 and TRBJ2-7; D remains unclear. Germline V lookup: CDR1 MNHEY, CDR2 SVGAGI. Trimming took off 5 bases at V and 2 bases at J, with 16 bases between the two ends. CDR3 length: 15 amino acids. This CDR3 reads CASSRTAGSAYEQYF. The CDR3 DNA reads TGTGCCAGCAGTCGAACTGCCGGGTCCGCCTACGAGCAGTACTTC.